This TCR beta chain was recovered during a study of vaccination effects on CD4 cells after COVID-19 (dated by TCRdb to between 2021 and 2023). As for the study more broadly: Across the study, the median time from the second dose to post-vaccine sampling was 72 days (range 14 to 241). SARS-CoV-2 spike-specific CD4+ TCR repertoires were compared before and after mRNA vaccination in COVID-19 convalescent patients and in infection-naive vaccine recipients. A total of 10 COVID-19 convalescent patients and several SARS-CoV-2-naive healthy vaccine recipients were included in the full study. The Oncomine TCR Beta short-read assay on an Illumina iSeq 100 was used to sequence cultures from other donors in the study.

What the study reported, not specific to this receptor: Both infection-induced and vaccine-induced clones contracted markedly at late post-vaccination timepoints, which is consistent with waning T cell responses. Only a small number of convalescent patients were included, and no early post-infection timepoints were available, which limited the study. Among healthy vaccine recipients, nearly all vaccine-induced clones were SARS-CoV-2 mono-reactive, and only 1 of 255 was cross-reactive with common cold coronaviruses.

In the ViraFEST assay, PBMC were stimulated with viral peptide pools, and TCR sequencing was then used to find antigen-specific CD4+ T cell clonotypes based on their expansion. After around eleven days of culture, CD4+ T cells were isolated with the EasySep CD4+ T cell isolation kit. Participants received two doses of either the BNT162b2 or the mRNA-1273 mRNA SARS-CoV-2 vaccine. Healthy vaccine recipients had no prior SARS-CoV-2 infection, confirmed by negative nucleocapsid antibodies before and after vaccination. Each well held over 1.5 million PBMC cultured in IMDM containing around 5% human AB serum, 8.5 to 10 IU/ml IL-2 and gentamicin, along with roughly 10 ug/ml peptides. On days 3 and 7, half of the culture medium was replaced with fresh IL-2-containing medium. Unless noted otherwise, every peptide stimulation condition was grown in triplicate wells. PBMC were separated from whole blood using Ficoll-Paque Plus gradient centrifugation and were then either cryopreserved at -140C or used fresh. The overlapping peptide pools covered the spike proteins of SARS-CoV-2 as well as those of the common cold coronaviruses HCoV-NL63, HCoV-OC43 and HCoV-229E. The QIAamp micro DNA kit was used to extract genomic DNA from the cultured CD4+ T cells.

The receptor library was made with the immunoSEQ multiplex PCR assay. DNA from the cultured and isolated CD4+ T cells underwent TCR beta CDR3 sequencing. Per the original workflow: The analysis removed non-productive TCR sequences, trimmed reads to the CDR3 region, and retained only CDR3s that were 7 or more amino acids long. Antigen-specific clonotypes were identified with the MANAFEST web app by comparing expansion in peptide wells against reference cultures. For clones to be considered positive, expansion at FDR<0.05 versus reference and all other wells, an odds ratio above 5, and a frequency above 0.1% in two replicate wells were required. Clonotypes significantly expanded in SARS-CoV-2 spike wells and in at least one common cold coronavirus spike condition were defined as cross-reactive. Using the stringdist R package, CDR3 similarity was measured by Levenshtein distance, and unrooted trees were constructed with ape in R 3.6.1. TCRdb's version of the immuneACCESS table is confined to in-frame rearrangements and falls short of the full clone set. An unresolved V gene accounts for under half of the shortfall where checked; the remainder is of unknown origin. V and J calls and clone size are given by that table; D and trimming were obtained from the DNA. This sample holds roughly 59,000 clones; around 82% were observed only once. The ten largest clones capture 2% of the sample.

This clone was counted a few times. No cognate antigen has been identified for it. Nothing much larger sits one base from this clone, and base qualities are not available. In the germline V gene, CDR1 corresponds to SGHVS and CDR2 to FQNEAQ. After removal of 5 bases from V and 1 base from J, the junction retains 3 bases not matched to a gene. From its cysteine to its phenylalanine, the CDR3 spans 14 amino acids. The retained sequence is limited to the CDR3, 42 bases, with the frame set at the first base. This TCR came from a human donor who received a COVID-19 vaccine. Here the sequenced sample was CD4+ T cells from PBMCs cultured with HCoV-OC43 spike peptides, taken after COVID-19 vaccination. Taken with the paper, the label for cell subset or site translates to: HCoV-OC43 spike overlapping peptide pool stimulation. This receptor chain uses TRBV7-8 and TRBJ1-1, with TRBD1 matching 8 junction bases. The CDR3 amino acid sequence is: CASSRDRGNTEAFF. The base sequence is TGTGCCAGCAGCCGCGACAGGGGGAACACTGAAGCTTTCTTT.